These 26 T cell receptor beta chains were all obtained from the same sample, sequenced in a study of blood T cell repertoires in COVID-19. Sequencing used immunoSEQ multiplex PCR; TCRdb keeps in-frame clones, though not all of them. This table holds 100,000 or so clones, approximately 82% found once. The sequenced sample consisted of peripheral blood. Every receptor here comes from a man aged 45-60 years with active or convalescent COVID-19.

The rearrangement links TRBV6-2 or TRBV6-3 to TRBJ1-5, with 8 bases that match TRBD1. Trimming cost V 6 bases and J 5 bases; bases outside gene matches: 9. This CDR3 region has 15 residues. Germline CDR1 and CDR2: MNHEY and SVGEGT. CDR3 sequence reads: CASSRPRGRDQPQHF. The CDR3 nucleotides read TGTGCCAGCAGCCGTCCCAGGGGGCGGGATCAGCCCCAGCATTTT.

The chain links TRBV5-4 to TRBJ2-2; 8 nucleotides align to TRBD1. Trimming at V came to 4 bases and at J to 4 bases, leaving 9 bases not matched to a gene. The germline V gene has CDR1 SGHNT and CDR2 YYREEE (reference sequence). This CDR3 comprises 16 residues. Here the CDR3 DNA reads TGTGCCAGCAGCCGTGTGGCAGGGGGCTCCACCGGGGAGCTGTTTTTT. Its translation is CASSRVAGGSTGELFF. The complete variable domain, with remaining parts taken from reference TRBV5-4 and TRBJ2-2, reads ETGVTQSPTHLIKTRGQQVTLRCSSQSGHNTVSWYQQALGQGPQFIFQYYREEENGRGNFPPRFSGLQFPNYSSELNVNALELDDSALYLCASSRVAGGSTGELFFGEGSRLTVL.

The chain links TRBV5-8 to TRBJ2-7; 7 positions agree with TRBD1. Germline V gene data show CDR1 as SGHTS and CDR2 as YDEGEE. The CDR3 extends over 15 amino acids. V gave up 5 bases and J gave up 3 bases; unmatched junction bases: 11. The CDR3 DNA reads TGTGCCAGCAGGGGTGGGGCCGCAGGGGGCTACGAGCAGTACTTC. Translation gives CASRGGAAGGYEQYF.

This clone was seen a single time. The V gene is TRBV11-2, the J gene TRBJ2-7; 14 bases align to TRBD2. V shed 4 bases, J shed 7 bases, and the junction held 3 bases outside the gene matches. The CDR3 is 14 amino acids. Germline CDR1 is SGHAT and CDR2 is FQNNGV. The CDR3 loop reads CASSWGTSGGEQYF. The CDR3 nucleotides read TGTGCCAGCAGCTGGGGGACTAGCGGGGGTGAGCAGTACTTC.

The CDR3 spells CASRTMNTEAFF. CDR3 DNA sequence: TGCGCCAGCAGGACAATGAACACTGAAGCTTTCTTT. This sequence joins TRBV10-2 and TRBJ1-1; no firm D call. The CDR3 loop spans 12 amino acids. In germline, CDR1 is WSHSY, CDR2 SAAADI. Trimming stripped 6 bases from V and 0 bases from J, with 5 bases between.

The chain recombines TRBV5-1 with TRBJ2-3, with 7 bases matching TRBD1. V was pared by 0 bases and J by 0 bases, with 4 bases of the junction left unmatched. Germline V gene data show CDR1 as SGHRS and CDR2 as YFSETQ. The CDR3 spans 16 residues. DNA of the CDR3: TGCGCCAGCAGCTTGGGGGGGACAGCCAGCACAGATACGCAGTATTTT. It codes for CASSLGGTASTDTQYF.

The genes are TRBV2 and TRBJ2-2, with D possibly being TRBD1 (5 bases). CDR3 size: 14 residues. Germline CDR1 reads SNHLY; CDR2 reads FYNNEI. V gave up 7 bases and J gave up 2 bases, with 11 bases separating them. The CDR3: CASTTTVNTGELFF. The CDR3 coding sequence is TGTGCCAGCACGACGACAGTTAACACCGGGGAGCTGTTTTTT.

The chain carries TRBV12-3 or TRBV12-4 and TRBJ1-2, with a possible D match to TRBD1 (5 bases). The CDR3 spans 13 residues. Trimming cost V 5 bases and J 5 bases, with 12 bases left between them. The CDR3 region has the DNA TGTGCCAGCAGTGGGGGGGGAGGGTATGGCTACACCTTC. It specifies CASSGGGGYGYTF.

The CDR3 reads CASSVTGTGGSNQPQHF. The CDR3 region has the DNA TGTGCCAGCAGTGTTACCGGGACAGGGGGGAGCAATCAGCCCCAGCATTTT. V usage is TRBV28 and J usage is TRBJ1-5; 11 bases match TRBD1. J gave up 1 base and V 5 bases, and 7 bases lay outside the gene matches. The CDR3 length is 17 residues. Germline CDR1 MDHEN, CDR2 SYDVKM.

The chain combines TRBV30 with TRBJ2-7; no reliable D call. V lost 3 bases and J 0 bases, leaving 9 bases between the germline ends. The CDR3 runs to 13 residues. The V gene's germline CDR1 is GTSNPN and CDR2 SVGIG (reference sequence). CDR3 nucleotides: TGTGCCTGGAGGATTCCTAGCTCCTACGAGCAGTACTTC. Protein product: CAWRIPSSYEQYF.

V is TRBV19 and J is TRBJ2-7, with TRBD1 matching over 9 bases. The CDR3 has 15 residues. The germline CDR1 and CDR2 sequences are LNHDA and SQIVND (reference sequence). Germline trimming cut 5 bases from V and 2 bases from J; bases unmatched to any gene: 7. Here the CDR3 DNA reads TGTGCCAGTAGTGCGGTACAGGGGGCAGCCTACGAGCAGTACTTC. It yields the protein CASSAVQGAAYEQYF.

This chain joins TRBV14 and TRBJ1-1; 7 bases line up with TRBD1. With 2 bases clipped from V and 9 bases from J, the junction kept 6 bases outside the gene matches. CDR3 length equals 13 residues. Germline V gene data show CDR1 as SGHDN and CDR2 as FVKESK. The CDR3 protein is CASSQFRTGQAFF. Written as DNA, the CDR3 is TGTGCCAGCAGCCAATTCAGGACAGGACAAGCTTTCTTT. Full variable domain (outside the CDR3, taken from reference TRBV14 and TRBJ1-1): EAGVTQFPSHSVIEKGQTVTLRCDPISGHDNLYWYRRVMGKEIKFLLHFVKESKQDESGMPNNRFLAERTGGTYSTLKVQPAELEDSGVYFCASSQFRTGQAFFGQGTRLTVV.

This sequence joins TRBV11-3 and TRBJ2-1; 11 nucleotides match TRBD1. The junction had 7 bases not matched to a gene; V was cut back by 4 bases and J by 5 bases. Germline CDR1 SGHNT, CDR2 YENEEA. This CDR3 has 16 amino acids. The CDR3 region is CASSSYPGQGDNEQFF. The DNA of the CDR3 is TGTGCCAGCAGCTCGTATCCGGGACAGGGGGACAATGAGCAGTTCTTC.

For the CDR3, the DNA is TGTGCCAGCAGCGTAGGACAGGGAAGGAATGAGCAGTTCTTC. As protein: CASSVGQGRNEQFF. V and J are TRBV6-5 and TRBJ2-1; TRBD1 agrees at 8 bases. CDR1 is MNHEY and CDR2 is SVGAGI in the germline V gene. The ends lost 6 bases at V and 7 bases at J; junction bases unmatched: 8. This CDR3 spans 14 amino acids.

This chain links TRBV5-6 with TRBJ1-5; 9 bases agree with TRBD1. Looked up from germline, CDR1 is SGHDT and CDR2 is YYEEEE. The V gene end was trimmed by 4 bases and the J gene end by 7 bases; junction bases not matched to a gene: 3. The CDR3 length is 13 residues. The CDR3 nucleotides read TGTGCCAGCAGCACGGACAGGGGCCAGCCCCAGCATTTT. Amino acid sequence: CASSTDRGQPQHF. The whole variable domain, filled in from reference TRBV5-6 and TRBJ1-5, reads DAGVTQSPTHLIKTRGQQVTLRCSPKSGHDTVSWYQQALGQGPQFIFQYYEEEERQRGNFPDRFSGHQFPNYSSELNVNALLLGDSALYLCASSTDRGQPQHFGDGTRLSIL.

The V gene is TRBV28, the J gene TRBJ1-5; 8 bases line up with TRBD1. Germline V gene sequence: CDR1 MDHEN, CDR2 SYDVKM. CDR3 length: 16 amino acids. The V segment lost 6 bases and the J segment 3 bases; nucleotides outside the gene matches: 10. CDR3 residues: CASSNGPGGHNQPQHF. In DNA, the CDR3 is TGTGCCAGCAGCAACGGCCCAGGGGGCCACAATCAGCCCCAGCATTTT.

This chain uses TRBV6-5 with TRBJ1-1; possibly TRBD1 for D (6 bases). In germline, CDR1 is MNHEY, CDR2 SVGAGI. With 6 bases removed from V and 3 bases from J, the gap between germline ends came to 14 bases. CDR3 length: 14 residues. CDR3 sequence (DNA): TGTGCCAGCAGGAACAGGGTCAAGTACACTGAAGCTTTCTTT. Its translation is CASRNRVKYTEAFF.

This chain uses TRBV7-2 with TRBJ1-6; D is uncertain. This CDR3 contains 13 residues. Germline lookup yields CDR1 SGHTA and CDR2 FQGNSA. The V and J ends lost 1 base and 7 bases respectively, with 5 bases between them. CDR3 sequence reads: CASSLGENSPLHF. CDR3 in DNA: TGTGCCAGCAGCTTAGGAGAGAATTCACCCCTCCACTTT.

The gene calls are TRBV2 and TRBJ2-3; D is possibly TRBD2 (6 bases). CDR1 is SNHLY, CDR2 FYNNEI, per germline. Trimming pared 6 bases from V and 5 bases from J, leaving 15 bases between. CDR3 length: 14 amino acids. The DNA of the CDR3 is TGTGCCAGCAGCGGGACTCTGGGGGGAGATACGCAGTATTTT. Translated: CASSGTLGGDTQYF.

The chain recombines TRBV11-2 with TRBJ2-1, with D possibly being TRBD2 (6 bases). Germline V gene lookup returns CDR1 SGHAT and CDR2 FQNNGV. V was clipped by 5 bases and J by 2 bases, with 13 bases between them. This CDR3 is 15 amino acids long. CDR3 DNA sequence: TGTGCCAGCAGCGACCTGGGGGGAACCTACAATGAGCAGTTCTTC. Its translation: CASSDLGGTYNEQFF.

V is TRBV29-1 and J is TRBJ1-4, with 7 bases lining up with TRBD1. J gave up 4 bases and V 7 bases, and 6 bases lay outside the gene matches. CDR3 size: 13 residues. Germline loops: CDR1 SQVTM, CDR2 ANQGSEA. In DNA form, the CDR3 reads TGCAGCGCTAAGGGACAGTATAATGAAAAACTGTTTTTT. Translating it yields CSAKGQYNEKLFF.

In nucleotides, the CDR3 is TGTGCCAGCAGTGAAGGGACAGGGAACAATGAGCAGTTCTTC. It yields the protein CASSEGTGNNEQFF. The chain carries TRBV6-1 and TRBJ2-1, with 8 bases that match TRBD1. The J segment lost 5 bases and the V segment lost 1 base, leaving 1 base of the junction unmatched. Looked up from germline, CDR1 is MNHNS and CDR2 is SASEGT. This CDR3 is built from 14 residues.

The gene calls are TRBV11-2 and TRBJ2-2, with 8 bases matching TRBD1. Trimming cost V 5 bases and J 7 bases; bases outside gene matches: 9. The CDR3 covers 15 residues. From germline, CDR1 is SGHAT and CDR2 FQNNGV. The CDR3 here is CASSGRTGNGGELFF. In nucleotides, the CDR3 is TGTGCCAGCAGCGGACGGACAGGGAACGGCGGGGAGCTGTTTTTT.

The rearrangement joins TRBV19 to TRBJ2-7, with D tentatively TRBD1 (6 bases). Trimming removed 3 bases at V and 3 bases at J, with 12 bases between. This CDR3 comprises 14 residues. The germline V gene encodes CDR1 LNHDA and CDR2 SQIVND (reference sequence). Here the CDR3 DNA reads TGTGCCAGTAGTATCCCCGGACAGAACTACGAGCAGTACTTC. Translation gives CASSIPGQNYEQYF.

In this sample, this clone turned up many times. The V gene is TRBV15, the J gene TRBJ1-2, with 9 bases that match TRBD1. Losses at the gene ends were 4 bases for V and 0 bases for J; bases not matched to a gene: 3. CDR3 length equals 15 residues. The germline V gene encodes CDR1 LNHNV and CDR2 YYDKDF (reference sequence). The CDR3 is CATSNNRGPNYGYTF. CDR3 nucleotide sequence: TGTGCCACCAGCAACAACAGGGGGCCTAACTATGGCTACACCTTC.

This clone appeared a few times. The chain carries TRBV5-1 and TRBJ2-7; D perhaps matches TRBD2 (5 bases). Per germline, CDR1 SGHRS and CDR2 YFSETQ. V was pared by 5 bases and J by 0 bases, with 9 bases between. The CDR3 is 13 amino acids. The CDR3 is CASSRRSSYEQYF. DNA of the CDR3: TGCGCCAGCAGTAGGAGGTCCTCCTACGAGCAGTACTTC.